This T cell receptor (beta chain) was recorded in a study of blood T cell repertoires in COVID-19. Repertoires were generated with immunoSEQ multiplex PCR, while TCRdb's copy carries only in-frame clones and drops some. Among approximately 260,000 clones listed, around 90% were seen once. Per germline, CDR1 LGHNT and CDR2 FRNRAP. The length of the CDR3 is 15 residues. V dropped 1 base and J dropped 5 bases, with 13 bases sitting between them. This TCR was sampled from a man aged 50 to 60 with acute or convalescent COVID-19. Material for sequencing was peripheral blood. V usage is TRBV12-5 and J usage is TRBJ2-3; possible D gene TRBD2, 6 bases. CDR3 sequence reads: CASGLGDRRGDTQYF. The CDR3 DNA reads TGTGCTAGTGGTTTGGGAGACCGGCGGGGAGATACGCAGTATTTT.